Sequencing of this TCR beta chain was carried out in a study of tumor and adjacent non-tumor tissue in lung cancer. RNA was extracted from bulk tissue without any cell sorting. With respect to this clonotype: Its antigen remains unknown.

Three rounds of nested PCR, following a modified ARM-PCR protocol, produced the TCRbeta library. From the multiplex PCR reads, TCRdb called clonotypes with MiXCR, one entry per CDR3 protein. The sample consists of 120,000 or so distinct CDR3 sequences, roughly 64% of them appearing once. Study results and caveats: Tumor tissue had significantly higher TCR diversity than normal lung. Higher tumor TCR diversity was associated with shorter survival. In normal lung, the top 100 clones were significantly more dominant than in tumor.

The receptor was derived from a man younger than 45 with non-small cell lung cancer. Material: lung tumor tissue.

The CDR3 is CSVAPLSLGDTQYF. As DNA, the CDR3 is TGCAGCGTTGCCCCCCTCAGTTTGGGAGATACGCAGTATTTT. The chain couples TRBV29-1 to TRBJ2-3; unclear D gene. In germline, CDR1 is SQVTM, CDR2 ANQGSEA. The CDR3 is 14 amino acids. V was pared by 4 bases and J by 5 bases, with 16 bases between.